This T cell receptor (beta chain) was sequenced in a study of shared clonotypes between healthy human individuals. About the study: Donors, aged 18 to 49, were a couple of women and a few men.

This clone was observed a handful of times. What it recognizes is unknown. Regarding the study as a whole: Shared across a few donors were about 4.6% of the naive CD4 clonotypes.

Splitting of each subset's genomic DNA was done evenly across several immunoSEQ plates. Replicate sorted-subset PCRs were loaded with 150 to 250 ng DNA, 30,000 or so T cell genomes. The method was immunoSEQ multiplex PCR; TCRdb's version includes in-frame clones alone and lacks a portion of them. The sample carries 600,000 to 700,000 clones, less than 80% recorded once. Germline V gene data show CDR1 as ENHRY and CDR2 as SYGVKD. The CDR3 is 15 residues long. V was cut by 3 bases and J by 10 bases, with 21 bases left in between. Sequenced material: memory CD4+ T cells sorted from blood. Subset denoted: CD45RA-negative fraction. This sequence was found in a woman aged 25-40 years in good health. The chain uses TRBV10-3 and TRBJ1-1; D is uncertain. CDR3 protein: CAISDNQESPRIAFF. The CDR3 DNA follows: TGTGCCATCAGTGATAACCAGGAGAGCCCACGGATAGCTTTCTTT.